Described below is a single TCR beta chain sequence and its context. What it recognizes is unknown. Germline CDR1 MDHEN, CDR2 SYDVKM. The J segment lost 0 bases and the V segment lost 2 bases, leaving 8 bases of the junction unmatched. This CDR3 has 18 amino acids. Vbeta (60) and Jbeta (13) primers were used in the PCR. Produced via immunoSEQ multiplex PCR; TCRdb's table is partial and in-frame only. The repertoire has 90,000 to 150,000 clones, around 63% of them found once; the top ten carry about a tenth. The data originate from a study of cytomegalovirus exposure and HLA in healthy donors. The overall study: Approximately 190 million T cells yielded approximately 100 million unique TCR beta sequences, as an earlier analysis found. Overall study results and limits: HLA-A and HLA-B allele assignments for most subjects were reportedly predicted accurately using TCR beta sequences.

This chain joins TRBV28 and TRBJ2-3; TRBD2 matches 10 bases. This TCR was recovered from a man aged 35-49 years in good health and CMV-seropositive. Material: PBMCs. CDR3 residues: CASSLGLAGASSTDTQYF. Here the CDR3 DNA reads TGTGCCAGCAGTTTAGGTCTAGCGGGGGCGTCTAGCACAGATACGCAGTATTTT. Full variable domain (outside the CDR3, taken from reference TRBV28 and TRBJ2-3): DVKVTQSSRYLVKRTGEKVFLECVQDMDHENMFWYRQDPGLGLRLIYFSYDVKMKEKGDIPEGYSVSREKKERFSLILESASTNQTSMYLCASSLGLAGASSTDTQYFGPGTRLTVL.